These 14 T cell receptor beta chains were sequenced from one sample in a study of blood T cell repertoires in COVID-19. Only in-frame clones appear in the TCRdb table, and some are missing; sequencing was by immunoSEQ multiplex PCR. Of 150,000 or so clones in the sample, about four fifths were seen once. The sample was peripheral blood. The receptors were gathered from a man aged 55 to 70 with acute or convalescent COVID-19.

The rearrangement joins TRBV24-1 to TRBJ1-5; possible D gene TRBD1, 6 bases. The CDR3 is 14 amino acids. Between the trimmed V and J ends, which lost 9 bases and 4 bases, there was a span of 15 bases. From germline, CDR1 is KGHDR and CDR2 SFDVKD. CDR3 sequence (DNA): TGTGCCACCCGTGGGTCAGGGGAGAATCAGCCCCAGCATTTT. Encoded protein: CATRGSGENQPQHF.

This sequence joins TRBV6-5 and TRBJ2-7; D remains ambiguous. Deletions cut 0 bases from V and 5 bases from J, with 14 bases between. Germline V gene data show CDR1 as MNHEY and CDR2 as SVGAGI. This CDR3 is built from 15 residues. This chain's CDR3 is CASSYSVQSIHEQYF. CDR3 nucleotides: TGTGCCAGCAGTTACTCGGTACAAAGTATCCACGAGCAGTACTTC.

The chain uses TRBV27 and TRBJ2-7; D ambiguous. This CDR3 spans 14 amino acids. Germline V gene data show CDR1 as MNHEY and CDR2 as SMNVEV (reference sequence). V lost 3 bases and J 0 bases, leaving 9 bases between the germline ends. The CDR3 coding sequence is TGTGCCAGCAGTTTTGGTGGCACCTCCTACGAGCAGTACTTC. It translates to CASSFGGTSYEQYF.

The chain joins TRBV25-1 to TRBJ2-7; D possibly corresponds to TRBD2 (6 bases). CDR3 size: 13 residues. CDR1 MGHDK and CDR2 SYGVNS come from the germline V gene. The V end lost 8 bases, the J end lost 7 bases, and 18 bases lay between the germline ends. CDR3 amino acids: CASGDRDLREQYF. CDR3 nucleotides: TGTGCCAGCGGGGATCGGGACTTGCGGGAGCAGTACTTC.

The V gene is TRBV5-1, the J gene TRBJ2-3; D is possibly TRBD2 (6 bases). V was cut by 4 bases and J by 5 bases, with 11 bases left in between. The germline V gene encodes CDR1 SGHRS and CDR2 YFSETQ. The CDR3 is 13 amino acids. The CDR3 loop reads CASSLTRGDTQYF. In DNA, the CDR3 is TGCGCCAGCAGCCTGACTAGGGGAGATACGCAGTATTTT. Variable domain in full (rest from reference TRBV5-1 and TRBJ2-3): KAGVTQTPRYLIKTRGQQVTLSCSPISGHRSVSWYQQTPGQGLQFLFEYFSETQRNKGNFPGRFSGRQFSNSRSEMNVSTLELGDSALYLCASSLTRGDTQYFGPGTRLTVL.

V and J are TRBV4-3 and TRBJ2-1; 7 bases are shared with TRBD2. The CDR3 loop spans 16 amino acids. CDR1 and CDR2 from the germline V gene are LGHNA and YSLEER. The V segment lost 4 bases and the J segment 10 bases; nucleotides outside the gene matches: 16. The CDR3 DNA reads as TGCGCCAGCAGCCCCTTCTCAGTTGGGCGGGAGATGGAGCAGTTCTTC. It encodes CASSPFSVGREMEQFF.

The chain recombines TRBV5-6 with TRBJ1-2; D possibly corresponds to TRBD1 (6 bases). Germline V gene data show CDR1 as SGHDT and CDR2 as YYEEEE. This CDR3 spans 12 amino acids. V was shortened by 5 bases and J by 2 bases, with 7 bases between the two germline ends. CDR3 protein: CASRQGNYGYTF. CDR3 nucleotide sequence: TGTGCCAGCAGGCAGGGGAACTATGGCTACACCTTC.

This chain connects TRBV3-1 (or the pseudogene TRBV3-2) to TRBJ2-6; D might be TRBD2 (6 bases). Germline V gene data show CDR1 as LGHDT and CDR2 as YNNKEL (reference sequence). With 4 bases removed from V and 0 bases from J, the gap between germline ends came to 10 bases. The CDR3 covers 16 residues. In nucleotides, the CDR3 is TGTGCCAGCAGCCTGGGAGGAAACTCTGGGGCCAACGTCCTGACTTTC. Translated, it gives CASSLGGNSGANVLTF.

V usage is TRBV3-1 (or the pseudogene TRBV3-2) and J usage is TRBJ2-3; D unclear. V was clipped by 0 bases and J by 3 bases, with 19 bases between them. Germline lookup yields CDR1 LGHDT and CDR2 YNNKEL (reference sequence). CDR3 length: 18 residues. CDR3: CASSQDPWVHIGTDTQYF. For the CDR3, the DNA is TGTGCCAGCAGCCAAGACCCCTGGGTTCACATCGGGACAGATACGCAGTATTTT.

J is TRBJ1-2 and V is TRBV9, with TRBD1 identical over 11 bases. Germline CDR1 is SGDLS and CDR2 is YYNGEE. V lost 2 bases, J lost 4 bases, and 4 bases stayed unmatched. The CDR3 is 15 amino acids. This CDR3 is CASSVAGTGGYGYTF. The CDR3 coding sequence is TGTGCCAGCAGCGTCGCCGGGACAGGGGGCTATGGCTACACCTTC.

The table lists this clone with a few counts. The CDR3 DNA sequence: TGTGCCAGCAGCTTGCAGGGGATGAACACTGAAGCTTTCTTT. This encodes CASSLQGMNTEAFF. The rearrangement joins TRBV7-3 to TRBJ1-1, with D perhaps matching TRBD1 (6 bases). Germline V gene lookup returns CDR1 SGHTA and CDR2 FQGTGA. With 3 bases removed from V and 0 bases from J, the gap between germline ends came to 8 bases. This CDR3 is built from 14 residues.

This chain joins TRBV2 and TRBJ2-7; 8 bases align to TRBD1. Germline V lookup: CDR1 SNHLY, CDR2 FYNNEI. This CDR3 spans 14 amino acids. V shed 0 bases and J 7 bases; nucleotides not matched to a gene: 5. CDR3 residues: CASSEAWTGTEQYF. In nucleotides, the CDR3 is TGTGCCAGCAGTGAAGCCTGGACAGGGACGGAGCAGTACTTC.

V usage is TRBV19 and J usage is TRBJ2-1, with 10 bases identical to TRBD2. Germline trimming cut 5 bases from V and 6 bases from J; bases unmatched to any gene: 10. The CDR3 sequence is 16 residues long. In germline, CDR1 is LNHDA, CDR2 SQIVND (reference sequence). This chain's CDR3 is CASSSGTSAAGNEQFF. CDR3 coding DNA: TGTGCCAGTAGTTCCGGGACTAGCGCGGCGGGCAATGAGCAGTTCTTC. The full variable domain, its missing parts supplied by reference TRBV19 and TRBJ2-1, is DGGITQSPKYLFRKEGQNVTLSCEQNLNHDAMYWYRQDPGQGLRLIYYSQIVNDFQKGDIAEGYSVSREKKESFPLTVTSAQKNPTAFYLCASSSGTSAAGNEQFFGPGTRLTVL.

This chain uses TRBV6-4 with TRBJ2-1; a possible D gene is TRBD2 (7 bases). V shed 4 bases and J shed 9 bases, with 16 bases lying between them. This CDR3 region has 14 residues. Germline assignment: CDR1 MRHNA and CDR2 SNTAGT. DNA of the CDR3: TGTGCCAGCAGTGCCTTAGGGGGGGTGGGTGAGCAGTTCTTC. Encoded protein: CASSALGGVGEQFF.